The TCR beta chain described here comes from a study of shared clonotypes between healthy human individuals (dated by TCRdb to 2020 to 2022). For the study in its entirety: The cohort included a few men and two women between 18 and 49 years of age. For each donor, three plates each were used for CD4 naive and CD4 memory, two plates were used for CD8 naive, and one plate was used for CD8 memory. The study deeply sequenced blood TCR repertoires of five healthy adults to estimate repertoire size and the extent of clonotype sharing between individuals. To increase sequencing depth and limit assay-specific biases, TCR repertoire library preparation and sequencing were carried out by different laboratories using diverse techniques. Per donor, leukapheresis produced somewhere between about 0.9 and 9.5 billion PBMCs. What the authors observed across the whole study: Based on pairwise subsampling, the degree of clonotype sharing among donors was expected to be affected by sequencing depth. Only blood was sampled, and tissue TCR repertoires likely differ from those in blood. When four donors were compared, the shared fraction of clonotypes was about 5% for naive CD4, around 4% for naive CD8, 2% to 2.5% for memory CD4, and around 0.37% for memory CD8. Even with the large sequencing depth, rarefaction of the sorted-subset datasets indicated that sequencing was incomplete. Estimated clonotype richness was generally larger for naive than for memory subsets. The genetic and exposure-history diversity represented was limited by the small number of donors. Higher generation probabilities were observed for clonotypes shared by all four sorted-subset donors than for non-shared clonotypes.

Spanning cysteine to phenylalanine, the CDR3 consists of 15 amino acids. Only the CDR3 DNA is retained, 45 bases long and in frame from the first base. The germline V gene encodes CDR1 GTSNPN and CDR2 SVGIG (reference sequence). The junction shows trimming of 5 bases on V and 2 bases on J, plus 17 bases between the germline ends. Using the deep immunoSEQ assay, TCR CDR3 regions were amplified from genomic DNA by multiplex PCR. Genomic DNA extracted from each cell subset was distributed evenly over all wells of several immunoSEQ 96-well plates, and each plate served as one replicate. For sorted subsets, each replicate PCR was loaded with approximately 190 ng genomic DNA, equivalent to 30,000 or so T cell genomes. Purified libraries were quantified with a Qubit 3.0 fluorometer, sized on a Bioanalyzer 2100, and re-quantified with the KAPA Library Quantification kit. Each immunoSEQ 96-well plate was sequenced on its own single-read 150-cycle Illumina NextSeq 550 flow cell. Per the source publication's procedure: Because the immunoSEQ output included only junctional sequences and no quality scores, the filtering could not be the same as the filtering used for full-length reads. Sequences were annotated with PyIR, a Python wrapper for IgBLAST v1.9, and V/J genes and CDR3 were assigned using IMGT germline references. Reads were filtered out if the reads had weak V/J assignments (E-value above 1e-6), no CDR3, stop codons, out-of-frame junctions, or ambiguous translated residues. V3J clonotypes were defined as sequences sharing the same inferred V gene, J gene, and CDR3 amino acid sequence. Percentage overlap between repertoires was calculated by dividing the number of shared unique clonotypes by the size of the smaller repertoire. Repertoire richness was assessed with RTK rarefaction, the Chao1 estimator, and Recon v2.1 estimates of unobserved clonotypes. For all TCRbeta clonotypes obtained by the gDNA method from a handful of donors, generation probabilities were computed with OLGA. As stored in TCRdb, this immuneACCESS dataset retains in-frame rearrangements with V and J assigned. A fraction of the clones does not appear; measured against another copy, unresolved V genes explain less than half of the discrepancy, and the remainder lacks a known reason. From that table come the V and J calls and clone size; the DNA was used to work out D and trimming. The sample records some 500,000 clones, 90% to 96% of which are singletons. The ten largest clonotypes hold about 0.057% of the sample.

As to this clone: The antigen it binds to is not known. Base qualities are missing; no much larger clone stands one base away.

Donors were healthy HIV-negative adults with no recently reported acute infections or vaccinations. Every donor was a Caucasian adult living in Nashville, Tennessee, USA. CD4+ T cells were enriched through magnetic negative selection, after which naive cells were positively selected on CD45RA and the remaining negative fraction served as the memory subset. Blood was obtained by leukapheresis, after which PBMCs were separated by Ficoll-Histopaque density gradient centrifugation and cryopreserved in liquid nitrogen vapor phase. Analytical flow cytometry was used to check the purity and quantity of every magnetically sorted T cell population. Genomic DNA was isolated from each sorted fraction and quantified by UV absorbance on a Nanodrop 2000c.

The sequencing sample was made of naive CD4+ T cells sorted from blood. The cell subset or site label, as the study defines it: CD45RA+ positively selected. The receptor comes from a woman aged 25 to 39 in good health. The chain uses TRBV30 and TRBJ2-3; 6 matching bases give a weak D call of TRBD2. The DNA sequence is given as TGTGCCTGGGGGCGTTTAGCGGACCCCACAGATACGCAGTATTTT. The translation is CAWGRLADPTDTQYF.